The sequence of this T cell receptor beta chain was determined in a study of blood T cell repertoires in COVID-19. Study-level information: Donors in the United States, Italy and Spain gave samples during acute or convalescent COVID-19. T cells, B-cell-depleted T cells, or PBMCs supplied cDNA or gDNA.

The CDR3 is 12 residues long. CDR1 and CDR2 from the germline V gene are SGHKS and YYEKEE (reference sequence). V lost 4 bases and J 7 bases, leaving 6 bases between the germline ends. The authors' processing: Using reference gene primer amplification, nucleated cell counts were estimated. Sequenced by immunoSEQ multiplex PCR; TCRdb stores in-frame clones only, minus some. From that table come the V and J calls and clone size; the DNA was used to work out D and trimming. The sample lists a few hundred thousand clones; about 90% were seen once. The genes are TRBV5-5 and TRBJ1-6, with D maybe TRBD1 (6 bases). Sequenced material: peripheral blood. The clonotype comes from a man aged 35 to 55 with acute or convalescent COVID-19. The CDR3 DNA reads TGTGCCAGCAGCGGACAGAATTCACCCCTCCACTTT. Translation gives CASSGQNSPLHF.